This T cell receptor (beta chain) was sequenced for a study of control samples from healthy donors and cancer patients. Clones were read by immunoSEQ multiplex PCR, and TCRdb kept only the in-frame ones, dropping some. The repertoire has roughly 130,000 clones, 91% of them found once; the top ten carry roughly 8.8%. This clone appeared once. Looked up from germline, CDR1 is KGHDR and CDR2 is SFDVKD. This CDR3 spans 15 amino acids. V was shortened by 6 bases and J by 2 bases, with 13 bases between the two germline ends. The source material was blood. The V gene is TRBV24-1, the J gene TRBJ2-1, with D maybe TRBD1 (5 bases). The sequence was collected from a man aged 18 to 30 in good health. CDR3 protein: CATSPDRRAYNEQFF. DNA for the CDR3: TGTGCCACCAGTCCAGACAGACGAGCCTACAATGAGCAGTTCTTC.